The following is a T cell receptor (beta chain) sequence with its context. Germline lookup yields CDR1 LNHDA and CDR2 SQIVND (reference sequence). There are 15 residues in the CDR3. The V segment lost 4 bases and the J segment 5 bases; nucleotides outside the gene matches: 7. Assay used: immunoSEQ multiplex PCR; TCRdb lists only in-frame clones, some missing. The sample has 100,000 or so clones, about four fifths seen once. The data belong to a study of blood T cell repertoires in COVID-19. Source material: peripheral blood. The chain recombines TRBV19 with TRBJ1-2, with TRBD1 matching over 10 bases. This TCR was recovered from an elderly woman with acute or convalescent COVID-19. The CDR3 protein is CASSSTDRGLYGYTF. CDR3 nucleotide sequence: TGTGCCAGTAGTAGTACAGACAGGGGGCTGTATGGCTACACCTTC. Full variable domain (outside the CDR3, taken from reference TRBV19 and TRBJ1-2): DGGITQSPKYLFRKEGQNVTLSCEQNLNHDAMYWYRQDPGQGLRLIYYSQIVNDFQKGDIAEGYSVSREKKESFPLTVTSAQKNPTAFYLCASSSTDRGLYGYTFGSGTRLTVV.